The subject of this entry is one T cell receptor (beta chain). This clone was seen a few times. This receptor's antigen is unknown. No much larger clone is present one base from it, and per-base qualities are unavailable. The CDR3 regions of human TCRbeta chains were analyzed by immunosequencing. Regarding the original processing steps: Repertoire TCRs were matched against a reference library of SARS-CoV-2-specific TCRs generated with the MIRA antigen-specificity platform. Breadth meant the fraction of unique TCRs that were SARS-CoV-2-associated, whereas depth meant the fraction of total T cells that were SARS-CoV-2-associated. Using the MIRA data, each spike-specific TCR was assigned both to the spike region to which the TCR was reactive and to a CD4 or CD8 class. Log10-transformed breadth and depth values were compared by one-way ANOVA with Sidak's multiple comparisons tests. The table was pulled from immuneACCESS by TCRdb, which kept in-frame rearrangements only. Such tables lose some clones; where checked, under half of the loss comes from unresolved V genes, and the rest has no known cause. D and trimming were read from the DNA, whereas the V and J calls and clone size are those reported in that table. This sample holds some 130,000 clones; about four fifths were observed only once. 4.1% of the sample belongs to the ten largest clones.

The data are from a study of T cell responses to AZD1222 COVID-19 vaccine (dated by TCRdb to the early 2020s). General notes on the study: AZD1222 recipients given second doses at about 4 weeks or at about 12 weeks were pooled, since spike-specific TCR depth and breadth were not found to differ between the two schedules. TCR sequencing was performed for over 230 trial participants, of whom around 200 were given two doses of AZD1222 and about 25 were given two doses of MenACWY control vaccine. Trial participants were enrolled by age into subgroups of 18-55, 56-69 and 70-plus years, and about 150, 27 and 61 TCR-sequenced participants, respectively, were included in these subgroups. Findings and caveats that apply to the study as a whole: Vaccine-associated CD4 TCRs spanned the whole spike protein, with dominant responses in regions 160-218 and 743-854. Participants were mostly white British and included more females than males, and it was suggested by the authors that clonal diversity may have been underestimated. Only five or six AZD1222 recipients were SARS-CoV-2 seropositive at baseline, limiting conclusions about previously exposed vaccinees. The 56-69-year group was small, and its depth increase did not reach significance, likely because of low power. Because no day 14 peak-response samples were available, repertoires were characterized only after the peak T cell response. After two AZD1222 doses, spike-specific TCR breadth and depth were significantly higher than at day 0 and than in MenACWY recipients. Epitopes outside the regions mutated in the B.1.351 and B.1.1.7 variants were reportedly recognized by nearly half of the unique spike-specific TCRs.

The time point label of this sample denotes: baseline before first vaccination. Vaccinee samples came from UK trials COV001 and COV002, including a single-blind randomized controlled phase 2/3 trial of AZD1222 (ChAdOx1 nCoV-19) in healthy adults. Trial participant PBMC samples were collected at day 0 and day 28 after the second dose for TCRbeta chain sequencing. The CDR3 measures 14 amino acids from cysteine to phenylalanine. The sequence is cut down to CDR3 DNA, 42 bases in frame from base 1. Relative to germline, V is 5 bases shorter and J is 3 bases shorter, with 13 bases between their ends. The germline V gene sets CDR1 to LGHNA and CDR2 to YNFKEQ.

The V and J genes are TRBV4-2 and TRBJ1-1; the D gene is not confidently resolved. This specimen was peripheral blood, taken on day 0 of AZD1222 vaccination. The origin of this receptor is an adult in good health. The DNA is as follows: TGTGCCAGCAGCTCTTCTGATGGCCACACTGAAGCTTTCTTT. Translated, it reads CASSSSDGHTEAFF.